This T cell receptor beta chain was identified in a study of T-cell reconstitution after alpha-beta-depleted transplantation in children. This clonotype was counted a few times. Its antigen is not known. A much larger clone differs by one base, so this may be a read error. This CDR3 is missing its conserved last phenylalanine or tryptophan, likely due to a read error. Study observations and caveats: In patients about two months after transplant, alpha-beta T cells reportedly arose from several hundred expanded graft clones. When one year had passed after transplant, most T-cell counts and diversity came from newly produced T cells.

Unique molecular identifiers were built into the TCRbeta library. MiXCR, applied by TCRdb to the PCR reads, yields one record per CDR3 protein. Here the sample spans around 200,000 distinct CDR3 sequences, approximately 8% being singletons. Sequenced material: PBMCs, mostly from graft donor cells, taken 360 days after TCRalphabeta/CD19-depleted stem cell transplant. The sequence derives from a male patient under 10 years old who had a stem cell transplant for acute myeloid leukemia, so the T cells may come from the graft donor.

CDR3 coding DNA: TGTGCCAGCAGTTTGACAGGGGACCTCACTGAAGCTTTCTAT. It translates to CASSLTGDLTEAFY. The chain links TRBV6-5 to TRBJ1-1; TRBD1 aligns across 8 bases. The CDR3 runs 14 residues. CDR1 is MNHEY, CDR2 SVGAGI, per germline. The V segment lost 4 bases and the J segment 4 bases; nucleotides outside the gene matches: 5.